This TCR beta chain comes out of a study of ipilimumab plus nivolumab after autologous stem cell transplantation (dated by TCRdb to the early 2020s). Regarding the research as a whole: The median number of doses received by trial patients was 4 to 6 for ipilimumab and about 8 for nivolumab. Primary refractory and relapsed disease were included in the DLBCL cohort, with 18-month progression-free survival of roughly 89% and 26%, respectively. The trial enrolled patients with high-risk diffuse large B cell lymphoma, mature T cell lymphoma, or multiple myeloma undergoing autologous transplant. Thirty-five patients made up the trial's intent-to-treat population.

Starting 14 to 28 days after the autologous transplant, patients began checkpoint therapy, which included ipilimumab at 1 mg/kg intravenously on day 1 of selected weeks. The nivolumab dose was 3 mg/kg intravenously, delivered on day 1 of weeks 1, 4, 7, 10, and every two weeks through week 26. Combined checkpoint inhibition with ipilimumab and nivolumab as consolidation after autologous stem cell transplantation was tested in a Phase Ib clinical trial. General study outcomes and caveats: The authors stated that profiles of the T cell receptor repertoire, regulatory T cell phenotype and gut microbiota provided a biologic rationale for studying this approach further. The authors concluded that combined checkpoint inhibition appeared tolerable when used as consolidation after transplant.

In regard to this clone: Which antigen it targets is not known. No base qualities exist here, and no much larger clone lies one base off it.

The germline V gene gives CDR1 as MRHNA and CDR2 as SNTAGT. Spanning cysteine to phenylalanine, the CDR3 consists of 14 amino acids. Just the 42-base CDR3 DNA is kept, in frame starting at base 1. Trimmed from V: 3 bases; trimmed from J: 0 bases; junction bases lacking a gene match: 0. To prepare the library, the immunoSEQ multiplex PCR assay was applied. TCRdb retrieved this table from immuneACCESS and kept in-frame rearrangements only. Not all clones are present; in checked studies, unresolved V genes account for under half, and no reason is known for the remainder. The sample includes 20,000 to 25,000 clones, with roughly 69% observed a single time. Of the sample, roughly a quarter is held by the ten largest clones.

Source: PBMCs, taken in a trial of ipilimumab plus nivolumab as post-transplant consolidation. Recombination linked TRBV6-4 to TRBJ2-7; TRBD2 lines up with 9 middle nucleotides. The source of this sequence is a male donor with diffuse large B-cell lymphoma. This receptor carries the CDR3 CASSETSGSYEQYF. The nucleotide sequence is TGTGCCAGCAGTGAGACTAGCGGCTCCTACGAGCAGTACTTC.